This T cell receptor (beta chain) was observed in a study of PD-L1 blockade in urothelial cancer. On the study more broadly: Prior regimens of chemotherapy numbered 0 to 3 per patient. Points from the study as a whole: Better survival was predicted by below-median pretreatment blood TCR clonality. Blood clones associated with the tumor expanded more at 3 weeks in durable-benefit patients.

The CDR3 consists of 12 residues. V gave up 7 bases and J gave up 5 bases, with 8 bases separating them. CDR1 is MDHEN, CDR2 SYDVKM, per germline. On this clone: The antigen remains unidentified.

Clones were read by immunoSEQ multiplex PCR, and TCRdb kept only the in-frame ones, dropping some. The table has about 110,000 clones, approximately 86% seen once. Pretreatment sampling and on-treatment sampling together yielded between 1 and 8 samples for each patient. The sequencing here drew on PBMCs, taken around atezolizumab (anti-PD-L1) treatment. The receptor's source is a man between 45 and 60 years old with urothelial cancer. The chain combines TRBV28 with TRBJ2-2; no firm D call. The DNA for the CDR3 is TGTGCCAGCACCTCACGGACCGGGGAGCTGTTTTTT. Protein product: CASTSRTGELFF.